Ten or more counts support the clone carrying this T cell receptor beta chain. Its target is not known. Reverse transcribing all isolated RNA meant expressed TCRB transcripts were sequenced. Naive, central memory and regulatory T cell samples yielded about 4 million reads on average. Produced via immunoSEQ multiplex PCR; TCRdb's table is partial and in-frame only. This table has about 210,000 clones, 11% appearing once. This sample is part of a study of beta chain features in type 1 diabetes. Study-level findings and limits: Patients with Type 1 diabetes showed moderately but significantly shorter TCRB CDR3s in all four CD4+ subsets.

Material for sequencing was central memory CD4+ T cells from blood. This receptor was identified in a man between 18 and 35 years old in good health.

CDR3: CASSPSTSGREYTQYF. The CDR3 coding sequence is TGTGCCAGCAGCCCGAGCACTAGCGGGAGAGAGTATACGCAGTATTTT. The chain has TRBV7-2 and TRBJ2-3; 11 bases align to TRBD2. CDR1 SGHTA and CDR2 FQGNSA come from the germline V gene. The CDR3 is made up of 16 amino acids. Trimming took 5 bases from V and 7 from J; bases not matched to a gene: 11.